The clone carrying this TCR beta chain came up a few times. Its antigen remains unknown. Unique molecular identifiers were used to barcode this TCRbeta library. TCRdb reprocessed the PCR reads with MiXCR, giving one entry per CDR3 protein. The sample includes approximately 500,000 distinct CDR3 sequences, over 20% of them seen just once. This record belongs to a study of T-cell reconstitution after alpha-beta-depleted transplantation in children. The CDR3 length is 14 residues. The V gene's germline CDR1 is SGDLS and CDR2 YYNGEE. V lost 4 bases and J lost 1, with 11 bases in between. Study results and caveats: It was surviving recipient T cells and thymic progenitors that gave some patients high TCRbeta diversity at day 60. Hyperexpanded clones declined; after one year, newly produced T cells mostly supplied diversity. By about two months after transplant, alpha-beta T cells reportedly arose from several hundred graft clones that had expanded.

This chain joins TRBV9 and TRBJ2-5; weak D call: TRBD1 (6 bases). This receptor was taken from a boy younger than two with Wiskott-Aldrich syndrome, due to receive a stem cell transplant. The sequenced sample was PBMCs, obtained before TCRalphabeta/CD19-depleted stem cell transplant. This CDR3 is CASSQGQLQETQYF. CDR3 sequence (DNA): TGTGCCAGCAGCCAGGGGCAGCTCCAAGAGACCCAGTACTTC.